The clone carrying this TCR beta chain appeared many times. The authors took PBMCs from 10 ml fresh peripheral blood. The CDR3 length is 14 residues. From germline, CDR1 is SGHTA and CDR2 FQGTGA. The J segment lost 6 bases and the V segment lost 4 bases, leaving 5 bases of the junction unmatched. These data belong to a study of T cells in Graves' hyperthyroidism and ophthalmopathy. Amplified TCR beta CDR3 regions derived from RNA transcripts. HTBI primers drove first-round RT-PCR of the TCR CDR3. TCRdb fed the multiplex PCR reads into MiXCR, producing one record per CDR3 protein. The data show about 610,000 distinct CDR3 sequences, with about 15% seen just once and 3.5% to 4.5% held by the top ten.

What was sequenced was blood. The genes are TRBV7-3 and TRBJ1-2, with 10 bases fitting TRBD1. The receptor comes from a woman between 35 and 50 years old with Graves' ophthalmopathy. The CDR3 sequence is CASSSTGGHDGYTF. In DNA form, the CDR3 reads TGTGCCAGCAGCTCGACAGGGGGCCACGATGGCTACACCTTC.